These 2 T cell receptor beta chains were all obtained from the same sample, sequenced in a study of control samples from healthy donors and cancer patients. Generated by immunoSEQ multiplex PCR, the TCRdb table keeps only in-frame clones and is missing some. The data hold roughly 160,000 clones, with approximately 86% observed a single time. Material for sequencing was blood. The receptors originated from a woman younger than 45 in good health.

This clone has a single count. The chain combines TRBV5-1 with TRBJ2-7; TRBD1 matches at 8 bases. CDR1 and CDR2 (germline): SGHRS, YFSETQ. The CDR3 totals 15 residues. The V and J ends lost 2 bases and 2 bases, in that order; junction bases with no gene match: 6. CDR3 amino acids: CASSFDRGFTYEQYF. The CDR3 DNA sequence: TGCGCCAGCAGCTTCGACAGGGGTTTCACCTACGAGCAGTACTTC.

The CDR3 nucleotides read TGTGCCAGCAAGTGGGGGGACAGGGGTACCCAGTACTTC. Its protein product is CASKWGDRGTQYF. The chain recombines TRBV2 with TRBJ2-5; 10 bases line up with TRBD1. The V segment lost 7 bases and the J segment 8 bases; nucleotides outside the gene matches: 7. Germline values: CDR1 SNHLY, CDR2 FYNNEI. CDR3 size: 13 residues.